This is a list of T cell receptor beta chains from one sample in a study of human thymus T cells. The data were produced by immunoSEQ multiplex PCR, yet TCRdb's version contains in-frame clones alone and is incomplete. This repertoire shows tens of thousands of clones, 90% to 95% found once; its top ten account for 0.03% to 0.035%. Material for sequencing was thymus tissue. The receptors originated from a girl under three years old with a congenital heart defect but otherwise immunologically healthy. CDR3s include the opening cysteine and the closing phenylalanine or tryptophan. The D gene is left open where the match is weak. Clone size appears in some rows only: once, few, many, or a class for an expanded clone.

>TRBJ2-1|TRBV9|once|NA
CASSVGVGRGLDEQFF
TGTGCCAGCAGCGTAGGGGTCGGGAGGGGGCTTGATGAGCAGTTCTTC
>TRBJ1-2|TRBV6-6|NA|TRBD1
CASSLQGSHGYTF
TGTGCCAGCAGTCTACAGGGGAGTCATGGCTACACCTTC
>TRBJ1-1|TRBV27|NA|TRBD1
CASSLYRGRSSSPEAFF
TGTGCCAGCAGTTTATACAGGGGGCGGTCAAGTAGCCCTGAAGCTTTCTTT
>TRBJ2-1|TRBV5-1|NA|TRBD2
CASSLSLGLAEPYNEQFF
TGCGCCAGCAGTCTCTCACTTGGACTAGCGGAACCATACAATGAGCAGTTCTTC
>TRBJ1-5|TRBV4-2|once|NA
CASSQGRNQPQHF
TGTGCCAGCAGCCAAGGCCGGAATCAGCCCCAGCATTTT
>TRBJ2-7|TRBV6-5|NA|NA
CASSSSGQNYEQYF
TGTGCCAGCAGTTCCTCCGGGCAAAACTACGAGCAGTACTTC
>TRBJ2-5|TRBV30|NA|TRBD2
CAWSSAGLDQETQYF
TGTGCCTGGAGTTCAGCGGGACTTGATCAAGAGACCCAGTACTTC
>TRBJ2-7|TRBV6-1|NA|NA
CASTFPGVVHEQYF
TGTGCCAGCACTTTTCCAGGGGTAGTCCACGAGCAGTACTTC
>TRBJ1-2|TRBV7-6|NA|TRBD1
CASSSGQGGYGYTF
TGTGCCAGCAGCTCGGGACAGGGAGGCTATGGCTACACCTTC
>TRBJ1-1|TRBV6-4|NA|NA
CASRNEGGNTEAFF
TGTGCCAGCAGGAACGAGGGGGGCAACACTGAAGCTTTCTTT
>TRBJ1-3|TRBV28|NA|NA
CASSVGHSSGNTIYF
TGTGCCAGCAGTGTGGGACATAGTTCTGGAAACACCATATATTTT
>TRBJ2-2|TRBV25-1|NA|NA
CASSEYNPPGELFF
TGTGCCAGCAGTGAATATAACCCCCCCGGGGAGCTGTTTTTT
>TRBJ2-1|TRBV6-5|NA|NA
CASSYSNRVLYNEQFF
TGTGCCAGCAGTTACTCAAACAGGGTACTCTACAATGAGCAGTTCTTC
>TRBJ2-2|TRBV27|NA|NA
CASVGETGELFF
TGTGCCAGCGTCGGGGAGACCGGGGAGCTGTTTTTT
>TRBJ2-1|TRBV4-2|NA|TRBD1
CASSRLGQGVGNEQFF
TGTGCCAGCAGCCGATTGGGACAGGGGGTAGGCAATGAGCAGTTCTTC
>TRBJ1-1|TRBV11-1|once|TRBD1
CASSPLDRGGVGSTEAFF
TGTGCCAGCAGCCCATTAGACAGGGGGGGAGTAGGAAGCACTGAAGCTTTCTTT
>TRBJ1-4|TRBV14|NA|NA
CASSHRGEKLFF
TGTGCCAGCAGCCACAGGGGTGAAAAACTGTTTTTT
>TRBJ2-1|TRBV30|once|NA
CAWSRDREGTGSYNEQFF
TGTGCCTGGAGCCGAGACAGGGAGGGAACGGGCTCCTACAATGAGCAGTTCTTC
>TRBJ1-1|TRBV2|NA|NA
CASSPPRQLPAFF
TGTGCCAGCAGTCCCCCGAGGCAGCTCCCCGCTTTCTTT
>TRBJ1-2|TRBV4-1|NA|NA
CASSQARDYGYTF
TGCGCCAGCAGCCAAGCAAGGGACTATGGCTACACCTTC
>TRBJ2-1|TRBV5-8|NA|TRBD2
CASSRKREGLIEQFF
TGTGCCAGCAGCAGGAAGCGGGAGGGCCTCATTGAGCAGTTCTTC
>TRBJ1-2|TRBV6-6|NA|NA
CASRKDSNANYGYTF
TGTGCCAGCAGAAAAGACAGTAATGCTAACTATGGCTACACCTTC
>TRBJ2-5|TRBV14|NA|NA
CASSQDLGPFGWEETQYF
TGTGCCAGCAGCCAAGATCTTGGACCGTTTGGGTGGGAAGAGACCCAGTACTTC
>TRBJ1-2|TRBV2|NA|NA
CASSGPPRDFYGYTF
TGTGCCAGCAGTGGCCCCCCCAGGGACTTCTATGGCTACACCTTC
>TRBJ2-3|TRBV7-2|NA|NA
CASSLAGGASQDTQYF
TGTGCCAGCAGCTTAGCGGGCGGGGCCTCCCAGGATACGCAGTATTTT
>TRBJ1-5|TRBV11-2|once|NA
CASSLGTEWGYSNQPQHF
TGTGCCAGCAGCTTAGGTACGGAATGGGGGTATAGCAATCAGCCCCAGCATTTT
>TRBJ2-7|TRBV6-1|NA|TRBD2
CASSDAFSGGYEQYF
TGTGCCAGCAGTGACGCTTTTAGCGGGGGATACGAGCAGTACTTC
>TRBJ2-5|TRBV27|NA|TRBD1
CASSTQSGTGEETQYF
TGTGCCAGCAGTACACAATCCGGGACAGGGGAAGAGACCCAGTACTTC
>TRBJ2-1|TRBV25-1|NA|NA
CASSEWGGAYNEQFF
TGTGCCAGCAGTGAATGGGGCGGGGCCTACAATGAGCAGTTCTTC
>TRBJ2-2|TRBV9|NA|NA
CASSVDPGTANTGELFF
TGTGCCAGCAGCGTAGACCCCGGGACGGCGAACACCGGGGAGCTGTTTTTT
>TRBJ2-7|TRBV29-1|NA|TRBD2
CSVGGPPSLRRESGYEQYF
TGCAGCGTTGGGGGACCACCCTCGCTTAGGCGGGAGTCGGGCTACGAGCAGTACTTC
>TRBJ2-7|TRBV11-2|NA|NA
CASSLDHRNYEQYF
TGTGCCAGCAGCTTAGATCACAGAAATTACGAGCAGTACTTC
>TRBJ2-1|TRBV4-1|once|NA
CASSQVALYNEQFF
TGCGCCAGCAGCCAAGTGGCGTTATACAATGAGCAGTTCTTC
>TRBJ1-3|TRBV30|NA|NA
CAWNPGTLSGNTIYF
TGTGCCTGGAACCCGGGGACCCTCTCTGGAAACACCATATATTTT
>TRBJ2-1|TRBV7-4|NA|TRBD2
CASRRTSGSPYNEQFF
TGTGCCAGCAGGAGGACTAGCGGGAGTCCCTACAATGAGCAGTTCTTC
>TRBJ1-5|TRBV19|NA|TRBD1
CASSPPGQGGSNQPQHF
TGTGCCAGTAGCCCACCGGGACAGGGGGGAAGCAATCAGCCCCAGCATTTT
>TRBJ2-7|TRBV29-1|NA|NA
CSVRQVGRWTGASYEQYF
TGCAGCGTCCGTCAAGTGGGGAGGTGGACGGGGGCCTCCTACGAGCAGTACTTC
>TRBJ2-7|TRBV6-6|NA|TRBD2
CASRPGLAAYEQYF
TGTGCCAGCAGGCCGGGACTAGCGGCTTACGAGCAGTACTTC
>TRBJ2-1|TRBV2|NA|NA
CASRAPPADEQFF
TGTGCCAGCAGGGCGCCCCCAGCCGATGAGCAGTTCTTC
>TRBJ2-7|TRBV5-6|NA|TRBD1
CASSQTGGTHYEQYF
TGTGCCAGCAGCCAGACAGGGGGGACTCACTACGAGCAGTACTTC